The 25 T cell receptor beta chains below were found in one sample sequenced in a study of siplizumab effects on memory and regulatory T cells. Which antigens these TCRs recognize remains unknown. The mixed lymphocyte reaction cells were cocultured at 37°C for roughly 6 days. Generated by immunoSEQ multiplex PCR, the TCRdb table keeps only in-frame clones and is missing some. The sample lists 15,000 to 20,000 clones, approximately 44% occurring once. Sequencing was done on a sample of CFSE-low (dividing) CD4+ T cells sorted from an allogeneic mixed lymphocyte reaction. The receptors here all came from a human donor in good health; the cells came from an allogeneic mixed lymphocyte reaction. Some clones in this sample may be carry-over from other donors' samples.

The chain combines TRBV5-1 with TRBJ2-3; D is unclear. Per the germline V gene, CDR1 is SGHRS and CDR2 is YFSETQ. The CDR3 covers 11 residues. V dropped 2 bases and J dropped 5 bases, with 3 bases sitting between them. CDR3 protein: CASSFKDTQYF. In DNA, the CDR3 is TGCGCCAGCAGCTTTAAAGATACGCAGTATTTT.

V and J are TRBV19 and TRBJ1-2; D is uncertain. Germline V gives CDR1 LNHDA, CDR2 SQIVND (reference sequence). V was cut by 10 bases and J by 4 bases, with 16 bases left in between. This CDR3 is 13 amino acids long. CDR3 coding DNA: TGTGCCACCCGTAGGGCGGGGATCTATGGCTACACCTTC. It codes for CATRRAGIYGYTF.

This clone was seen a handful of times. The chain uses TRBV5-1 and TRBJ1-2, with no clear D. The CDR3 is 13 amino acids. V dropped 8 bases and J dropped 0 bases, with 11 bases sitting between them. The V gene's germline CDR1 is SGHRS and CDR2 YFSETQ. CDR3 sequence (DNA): TGCGCCAGTGCTATCGAACCTAACTATGGCTACACCTTC. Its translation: CASAIEPNYGYTF.

The CDR3 sequence is CASGFPGDEQFF. CDR3 nucleotide sequence: TGTGCTAGTGGTTTTCCAGGGGATGAGCAGTTCTTC. V gene TRBV12-5 combines with J gene TRBJ2-1; a weak D match, TRBD1 (6 bases). There are 12 residues in the CDR3. Trimming left V 3 bases short and J 8 bases short, with 8 bases between. Germline values: CDR1 LGHNT, CDR2 FRNRAP.

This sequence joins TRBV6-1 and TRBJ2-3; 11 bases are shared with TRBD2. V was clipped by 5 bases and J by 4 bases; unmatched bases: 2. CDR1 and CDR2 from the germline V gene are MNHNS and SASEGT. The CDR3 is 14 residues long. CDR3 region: CASSYSGGADTQYF. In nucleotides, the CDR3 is TGTGCCAGCAGTTATAGCGGGGGGGCAGATACGCAGTATTTT.

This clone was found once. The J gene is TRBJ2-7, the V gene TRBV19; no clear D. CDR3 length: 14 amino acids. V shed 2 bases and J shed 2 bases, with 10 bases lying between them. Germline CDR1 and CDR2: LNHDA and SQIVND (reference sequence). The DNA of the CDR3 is TGTGCCAGTAGTATATCGGTAGCAGCCTACGAGCAGTACTTC. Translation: CASSISVAAYEQYF. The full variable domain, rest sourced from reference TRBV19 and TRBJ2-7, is DGGITQSPKYLFRKEGQNVTLSCEQNLNHDAMYWYRQDPGQGLRLIYYSQIVNDFQKGDIAEGYSVSREKKESFPLTVTSAQKNPTAFYLCASSISVAAYEQYFGPGTRLTVT.

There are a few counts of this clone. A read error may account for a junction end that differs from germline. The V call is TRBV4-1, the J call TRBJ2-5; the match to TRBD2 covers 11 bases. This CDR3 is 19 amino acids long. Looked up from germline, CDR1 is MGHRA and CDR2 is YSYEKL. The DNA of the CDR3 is TGCGCCAGCAGTCAAGATCCGGGACTAGCGGCTACGTACCAAGAGACCCAGTACTTC. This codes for CASSQDPGLAATYQETQYF.

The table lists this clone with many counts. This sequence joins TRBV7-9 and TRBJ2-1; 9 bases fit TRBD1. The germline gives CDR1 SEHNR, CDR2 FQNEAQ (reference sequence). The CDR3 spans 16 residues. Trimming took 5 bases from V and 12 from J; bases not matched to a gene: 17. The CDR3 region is CASSRRRDRAQYGQFF. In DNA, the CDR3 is TGTGCCAGCAGCAGACGCCGGGACAGGGCCCAGTACGGGCAGTTCTTC.

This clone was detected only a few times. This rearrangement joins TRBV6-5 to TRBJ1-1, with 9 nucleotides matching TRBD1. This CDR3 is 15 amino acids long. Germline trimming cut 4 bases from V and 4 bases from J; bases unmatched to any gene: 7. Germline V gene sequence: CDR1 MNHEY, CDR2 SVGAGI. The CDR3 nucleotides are TGTGCCAGCAGTTCAGCCGGGACAGGGAGCACTGAAGCTTTCTTT. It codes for CASSSAGTGSTEAFF.

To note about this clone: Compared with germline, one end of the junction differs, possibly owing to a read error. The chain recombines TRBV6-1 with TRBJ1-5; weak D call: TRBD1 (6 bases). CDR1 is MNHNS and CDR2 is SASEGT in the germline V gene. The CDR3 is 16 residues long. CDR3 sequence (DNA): TGTGCCATCAGTGATGTTTTAGGGGGAGGGAGCCAGCCCCAGCATTTT. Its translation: CAISDVLGGGSQPQHF.

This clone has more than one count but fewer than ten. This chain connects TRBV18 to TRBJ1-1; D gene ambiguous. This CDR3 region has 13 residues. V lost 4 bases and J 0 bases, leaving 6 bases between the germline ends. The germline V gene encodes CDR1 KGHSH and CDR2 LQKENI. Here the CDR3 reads CASSLAMNTEAFF. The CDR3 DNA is TGTGCCAGCTCACTTGCCATGAACACTGAAGCTTTCTTT.

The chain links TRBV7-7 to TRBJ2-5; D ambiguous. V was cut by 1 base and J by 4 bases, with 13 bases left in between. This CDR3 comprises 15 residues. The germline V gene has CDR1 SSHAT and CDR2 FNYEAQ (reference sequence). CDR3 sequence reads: CASSLVGLPGETQYF. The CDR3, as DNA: TGTGCCAGCAGCTTAGTAGGCCTCCCCGGAGAGACCCAGTACTTC.

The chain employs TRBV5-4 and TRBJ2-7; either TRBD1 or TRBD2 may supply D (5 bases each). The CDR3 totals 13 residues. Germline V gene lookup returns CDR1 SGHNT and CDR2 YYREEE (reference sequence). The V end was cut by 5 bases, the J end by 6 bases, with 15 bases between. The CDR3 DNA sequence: TGTGCCAGCAGTCCTGAGACAGCGGCCGAGCAGTACTTC. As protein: CASSPETAAEQYF.

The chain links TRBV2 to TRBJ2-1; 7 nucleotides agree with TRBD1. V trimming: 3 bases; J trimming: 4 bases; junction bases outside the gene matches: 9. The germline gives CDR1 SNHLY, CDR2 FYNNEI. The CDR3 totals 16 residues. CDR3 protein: CASSEVKGGDYNEQFF. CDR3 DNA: TGTGCCAGCAGTGAGGTAAAAGGGGGCGATTACAATGAGCAGTTCTTC.

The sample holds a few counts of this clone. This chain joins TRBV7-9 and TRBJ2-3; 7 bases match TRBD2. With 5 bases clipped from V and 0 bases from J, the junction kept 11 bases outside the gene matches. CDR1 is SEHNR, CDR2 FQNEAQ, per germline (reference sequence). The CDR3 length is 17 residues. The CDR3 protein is CASSQGRLAFSTDTQYF. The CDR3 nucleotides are TGTGCCAGCAGCCAAGGTAGACTAGCTTTTAGCACAGATACGCAGTATTTT.

In DNA, the CDR3 is TGTGCCAGCAGCACGAGGACAGGCGGGGAGCTGTTTTTT. The encoded protein is CASSTRTGGELFF. The V gene is TRBV9, the J gene TRBJ2-2, with 7 bases lining up with TRBD1. The trim removed 4 bases at V and 7 bases at J, leaving 4 bases unmatched. Germline values: CDR1 SGDLS, CDR2 YYNGEE. The CDR3 sequence is 13 residues long. Full variable domain (remainder filled in from reference TRBV9 and TRBJ2-2): DSGVTQTPKHLITATGQRVTLRCSPRSGDLSVYWYQQSLDQGLQFLIQYYNGEERAKGNILERFSAQQFPDLHSELNLSSLELGDSALYFCASSTRTGGELFFGEGSRLTVL.

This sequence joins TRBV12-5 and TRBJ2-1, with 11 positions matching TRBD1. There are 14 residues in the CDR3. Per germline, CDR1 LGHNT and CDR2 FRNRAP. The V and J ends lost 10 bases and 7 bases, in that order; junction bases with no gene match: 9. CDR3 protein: CATEWTGGRNEQFF. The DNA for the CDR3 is TGTGCTACCGAGTGGACAGGGGGCCGGAATGAGCAGTTCTTC.

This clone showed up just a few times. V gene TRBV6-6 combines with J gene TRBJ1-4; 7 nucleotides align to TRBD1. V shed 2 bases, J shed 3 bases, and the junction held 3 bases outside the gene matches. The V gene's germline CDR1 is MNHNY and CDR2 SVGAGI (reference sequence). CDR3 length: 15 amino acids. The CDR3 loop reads CASSYTGTANEKLFF. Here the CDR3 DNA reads TGTGCCAGCAGTTACACCGGGACAGCTAATGAAAAACTGTTTTTT.

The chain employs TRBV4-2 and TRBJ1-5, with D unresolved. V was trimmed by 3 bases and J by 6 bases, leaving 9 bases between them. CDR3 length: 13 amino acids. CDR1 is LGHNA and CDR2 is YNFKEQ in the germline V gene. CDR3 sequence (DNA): TGTGCCAGCAGCCAGTCAAGGGCTCAGCCCCAGCATTTT. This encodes CASSQSRAQPQHF.

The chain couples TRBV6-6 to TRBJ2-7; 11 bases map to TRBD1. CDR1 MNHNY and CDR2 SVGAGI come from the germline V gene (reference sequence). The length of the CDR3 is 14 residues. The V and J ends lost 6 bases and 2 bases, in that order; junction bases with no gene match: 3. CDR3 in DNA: TGTGCCAGCAGACGGGGACAGGGGGCCTACGAGCAGTACTTC. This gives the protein CASRRGQGAYEQYF.

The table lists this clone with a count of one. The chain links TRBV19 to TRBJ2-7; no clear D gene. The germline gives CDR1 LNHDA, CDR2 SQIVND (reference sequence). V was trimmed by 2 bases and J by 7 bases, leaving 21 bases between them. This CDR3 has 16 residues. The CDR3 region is CASSICPRAKCCEQYF. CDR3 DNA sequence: TGTGCCAGTAGTATATGTCCCCGGGCTAAGTGTTGTGAGCAGTACTTC.

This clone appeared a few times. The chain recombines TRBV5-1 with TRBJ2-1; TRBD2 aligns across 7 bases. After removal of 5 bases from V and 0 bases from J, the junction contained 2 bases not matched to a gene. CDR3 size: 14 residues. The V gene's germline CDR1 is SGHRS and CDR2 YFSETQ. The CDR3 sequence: CASRSGNSYNEQFF. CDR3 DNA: TGCGCCAGCAGAAGCGGGAACTCCTACAATGAGCAGTTCTTC.

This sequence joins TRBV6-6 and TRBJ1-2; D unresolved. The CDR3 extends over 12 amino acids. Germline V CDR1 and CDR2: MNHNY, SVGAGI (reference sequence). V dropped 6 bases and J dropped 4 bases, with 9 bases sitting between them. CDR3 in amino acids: CASSKGSYGYTF. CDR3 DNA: TGTGCCAGCAGCAAGGGATCCTATGGCTACACCTTC.

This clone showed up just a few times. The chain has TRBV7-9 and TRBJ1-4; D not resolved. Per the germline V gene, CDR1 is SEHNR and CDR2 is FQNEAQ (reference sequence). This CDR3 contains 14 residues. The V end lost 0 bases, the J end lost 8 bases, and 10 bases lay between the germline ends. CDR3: CASSLAGGEEKLFF. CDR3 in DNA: TGTGCCAGCAGCTTAGCGGGAGGAGAAGAAAAACTGTTTTTT.

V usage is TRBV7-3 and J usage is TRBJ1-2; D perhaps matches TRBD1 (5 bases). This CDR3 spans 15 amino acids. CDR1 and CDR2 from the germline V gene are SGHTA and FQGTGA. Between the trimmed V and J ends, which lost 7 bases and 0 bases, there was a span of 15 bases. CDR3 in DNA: TGTGCCAGCAACCCATCTAGAGGGGCTAACTATGGCTACACCTTC. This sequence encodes CASNPSRGANYGYTF.